The next 10 T cell receptor beta chains were all read from a single sample in a study of T-cell memory formation after mild COVID-19. MiXCR, applied by TCRdb to the 5' RACE reads, yields one record per CDR3 protein. In the table there are fewer than 60,000 distinct CDR3 sequences, about 30% of which are singletons. The sequenced sample was PBMCs or a T cell subset sorted from them (not recorded which). The receptors derive from a man aged 18 to 29 who had mild COVID-19 (a few samples of this study predate the infection). Cell type and time point are not known.

This clonotype appeared a few times. The genes are TRBV12-3 or TRBV12-4 and TRBJ2-4; the match to TRBD2 covers 14 bases. The V and J ends lost 5 bases and 1 base, in that order; junction bases with no gene match: 4. The CDR3 consists of 17 residues. DNA for the CDR3: TGTGCCAGCAGTCTGACTAGCGGGGGGGCGGCCAAAAACATTCAGTACTTC. It translates to CASSLTSGGAAKNIQYF.

The V gene is TRBV29-1, the J gene TRBJ2-5, with TRBD1 matching 8 bases. The junction had 2 bases not matched to a gene; V was cut back by 4 bases and J by 4 bases. CDR1 SQVTM and CDR2 ANQGSEA come from the germline V gene. The CDR3 spans 12 residues. CDR3 sequence: CSVVGQGETQYF. The CDR3 region has the DNA TGCAGCGTTGTTGGACAGGGAGAGACCCAGTACTTC.

This clonotype was seen only a few times. The chain is built from TRBV7-9 and TRBJ2-7; no clear D. CDR1 SEHNR and CDR2 FQNEAQ come from the germline V gene (reference sequence). CDR3 length: 13 residues. V lost 0 bases to trimming and J lost 6 bases, with 9 bases between them. The CDR3 bases are TGTGCCAGCAGCTTAGCCTTGGCGGCCGAGCAGTACTTC. It encodes CASSLALAAEQYF.

This chain connects TRBV5-6 to TRBJ2-7, with D possibly TRBD2 on 5 matching bases. The CDR3 sequence is 13 residues long. V gave up 4 bases and J gave up 3 bases, with 11 bases separating them. Germline lookup yields CDR1 SGHDT and CDR2 YYEEEE. Here the CDR3 reads CASSPGSGYEQYV. DNA for the CDR3: TGTGCCAGCAGCCCGGGGAGCGGCTACGAGCAGTACGTC.

The CDR3 reads CATSRDRYNEQFF. CDR3 nucleotide sequence: TGTGCCACCAGCAGAGACCGCTACAATGAGCAGTTCTTC. The genes are TRBV15 and TRBJ2-1; D unclear. CDR3 length: 13 amino acids. V lost 0 bases and J 3 bases, leaving 3 bases between the germline ends. From germline, CDR1 is LNHNV and CDR2 YYDKDF (reference sequence).

J is TRBJ2-3 and V is TRBV9; 16 bases map to TRBD2. Germline V CDR1 and CDR2: SGDLS, YYNGEE. The trim removed 4 bases at V and 4 bases at J, leaving 3 bases unmatched. The CDR3 extends over 16 amino acids. CDR3 residues: CASSPGTSGGADTQYF. The CDR3 nucleotides are TGTGCCAGCAGCCCAGGGACTAGCGGGGGGGCAGATACGCAGTATTTT.

Only a few counts were recorded for this clonotype. J is TRBJ2-5 and V is TRBV5-1, with D tentatively TRBD1 (6 bases). The CDR3 is 14 amino acids. Germline values: CDR1 SGHRS, CDR2 YFSETQ. V was clipped by 4 bases and J by 0 bases, with 10 bases between them. DNA of the CDR3: TGCGCCAGCAGCACCGGGACACACCAAGAGACCCAGTACTTC. This codes for CASSTGTHQETQYF. Looking up the rest from reference TRBV5-1 and TRBJ2-5 gives the full variable domain: KAGVTQTPRYLIKTRGQQVTLSCSPISGHRSVSWYQQTPGQGLQFLFEYFSETQRNKGNFPGRFSGRQFSNSRSEMNVSTLELGDSALYLCASSTGTHQETQYFGPGTRLLVL.

Only one count was recorded for this clonotype. The chain employs TRBV20-1 and TRBJ2-2; 7 nucleotides match TRBD1. CDR3 size: 17 residues. V was clipped by 6 bases and J by 0 bases; unmatched bases: 13. CDR1 and CDR2 from the germline V gene are DFQATT and SNEGSKA (reference sequence). CDR3 DNA sequence: TGCAGTGCAGTCTCCGACAGGGTAAACCCGAACACCGGGGAGCTGTTTTTT. This encodes CSAVSDRVNPNTGELFF.

This clonotype showed up just a few times. For the CDR3, the DNA is TGCAGTGCTAGGGGGACAGGGGTCCACGAGCAGTACGTC. Residues: CSARGTGVHEQYV. This rearrangement joins TRBV20-1 to TRBJ2-7, with TRBD1 matching 10 bases. Germline values: CDR1 DFQATT, CDR2 SNEGSKA (reference sequence). The CDR3 consists of 13 residues. J gave up 5 bases and V 3 bases, and 4 bases lay outside the gene matches.

J is TRBJ2-2 and V is TRBV27; D gene uncertain. This CDR3 region has 15 residues. V was trimmed by 3 bases and J by 4 bases, leaving 12 bases between them. The germline V gene encodes CDR1 MNHEY and CDR2 SMNVEV (reference sequence). The CDR3 bases are TGTGCCAGCAGTTTCGCAGCCTCGGGCACCGGGGAGCTGTTTTTT. Protein sequence: CASSFAASGTGELFF.